One sample yielded the 7 T cell receptor beta chains listed below, sequenced in a study of CD8+ T cells in alopecia areata. cDNA reverse transcribed from extracted RNA served as the sequencing template. Sequenced by immunoSEQ multiplex PCR; TCRdb stores in-frame clones only, minus some. The table includes some 150,000 clones, roughly 50% detected once. Specimen: CD4+ T cells sorted from blood, collected at week 0. Receptors originate from a human donor with alopecia areata.

In this sample, this clone turned up a few times. The rearrangement uses TRBV7-9 and TRBJ2-7, with TRBD1 as a possible D gene (5 bases). The CDR3 totals 12 residues. Germline V lookup: CDR1 SEHNR, CDR2 FQNEAQ (reference sequence). V was cut by 1 base and J by 5 bases, with 6 bases left in between. The CDR3 DNA follows: TGTGCCAGCAGCTTAGGACAGAACGAGCAGTACTTC. Residues: CASSLGQNEQYF.

This clone occurred a few times. V is TRBV7-2 and J is TRBJ2-3, with D tentatively TRBD1 (6 bases). The CDR3 has 12 residues. Looked up from germline, CDR1 is SGHTA and CDR2 is FQGNSA. V gave up 5 bases and J gave up 9 bases, with 12 bases separating them. The CDR3 DNA is TGTGCCAGCAGCCGAGAAGGGGGAACGCAGTATTTT. This sequence encodes CASSREGGTQYF. Full variable domain (missing parts from reference TRBV7-2 and TRBJ2-3): GAGVSQSPSNKVTEKGKDVELRCDPISGHTALYWYRQSLGQGLEFLIYFQGNSAPDKSGLPSDRFSAERTGGSVSTLTIQRTQQEDSAVYLCASSREGGTQYFGPGTRLTVL.

The chain combines TRBV25-1 with TRBJ2-1, with no clear D. V shed 3 bases and J shed 9 bases, with 9 bases lying between them. This CDR3 spans 12 amino acids. Per germline, CDR1 MGHDK and CDR2 SYGVNS. DNA for the CDR3: TGTGCCAGCAGTGATGGGATTGGTGAGCAGTTCTTC. It translates to CASSDGIGEQFF.

V gene TRBV15 combines with J gene TRBJ1-5; D possibly corresponds to TRBD1 (5 bases). From germline, CDR1 is LNHNV and CDR2 YYDKDF (reference sequence). The V end lost 5 bases, the J end lost 7 bases, and 15 bases lay between the germline ends. This CDR3 has 14 residues. The DNA of the CDR3 is TGTGCCACCAGCCCCGGGACCGCGGAACAGCCCCAGCATTTT. It is translated as CATSPGTAEQPQHF.

As DNA, the CDR3 is TGTGCCTGGAGTGTCCAGGGGAACGGCAATGAGCAGTTCTTC. Amino acid sequence: CAWSVQGNGNEQFF. The J gene is TRBJ2-1, the V gene TRBV30, with D perhaps TRBD1 (6 bases). CDR1 is GTSNPN, CDR2 SVGIG, per germline (reference sequence). This CDR3 has 14 residues. V was shortened by 0 bases and J by 6 bases, with 12 bases between the two germline ends. Together with reference TRBV30 and TRBJ2-1, the CDR3 gives the full variable domain: SQTIHQWPATLVQPVGSPLSLECTVEGTSNPNLYWYRQAAGRGLQLLFYSVGIGQISSEVPQNLSASRPQDRQFILSSKKLLLSDSGFYLCAWSVQGNGNEQFFGPGTRLTVL.

V gene TRBV2 combines with J gene TRBJ2-2; D remains ambiguous. Germline assignment: CDR1 SNHLY and CDR2 FYNNEI. Trimming left V 3 bases short and J 2 bases short, with 10 bases between. This CDR3 has 15 residues. DNA for the CDR3: TGTGCCAGCAGTGAGCAGCGCATTAACACCGGGGAGCTGTTTTTT. Translation: CASSEQRINTGELFF.

Here the CDR3 reads CAIQSGQGTGTQYF. The CDR3 nucleotides are TGTGCCATCCAATCGGGACAGGGCACAGGGACCCAGTACTTC. The rearrangement links TRBV10-3 to TRBJ2-5, with 9 bases lining up with TRBD1. V lost 8 bases, J lost 7 bases, and 11 bases stayed unmatched. The CDR3 is 14 residues long. The germline CDR1 and CDR2 sequences are ENHRY and SYGVKD.